A selection of T cell receptor beta chains follows, all from one sample in a study of blood T cell repertoires in COVID-19. The data were produced by immunoSEQ multiplex PCR, yet TCRdb's version contains in-frame clones alone and is incomplete. Of roughly 250,000 clones listed, about 80% were seen once; the top ten hold 7.5% to 9%. The sample was peripheral blood. The receptors stem from a human donor in a cohort sampled during active COVID-19. Both conserved end residues are part of each CDR3. A D gene is named only where the DNA matches it firmly. Not every row has a clone size; where given, it reads once, few, many or a size class.

J,V,size,D,CDR3,DNA
TRBJ2-7,TRBV23-1,few,-,CASSTHWESRRSYEQYF,TGCGCCAGCAGCACGCACTGGGAGAGTCGGCGAAGCTACGAGCAGTACTTC
TRBJ2-2,TRBV6-5,-,-,CASSSQGNLNTGELFF,TGTGCCAGCAGTTCACAGGGCAATTTGAACACCGGGGAGCTGTTTTTT
TRBJ2-3,TRBV19,once,-,CASSIGTGGTDTQYF,TGTGCCAGTAGTATAGGGACGGGAGGCACAGATACGCAGTATTTT
TRBJ1-4,TRBV3-1/TRBV3-2,-,-,CASSMSEAATNEKLFF,TGTGCCAGCAGCATGTCTGAAGCCGCAACTAATGAAAAACTGTTTTTT
TRBJ2-5,TRBV6-5,-,TRBD2,CASSYSRTSGEETQYF,TGTGCCAGCAGTTACTCCAGGACTAGCGGGGAAGAGACCCAGTACTTC
TRBJ2-3,TRBV4-1,-,TRBD2,CASSQELAGITDTQYF,TGCGCCAGCAGCCAAGAACTAGCGGGGATCACAGATACGCAGTATTTT
TRBJ1-2,TRBV5-5,-,TRBD1,CASSLMGDSRAVGYTF,TGTGCCAGCAGCTTGATGGGGGACAGCCGTGCAGTTGGCTACACCTTC
TRBJ1-1,TRBV19,-,-,CASSIKEGLNAFF,TGTGCCAGTAGTATAAAAGAGGGTTTGAACGCTTTCTTT
TRBJ1-1,TRBV5-1,-,TRBD1,CASTPRQGVAEAFF,TGCGCCAGCACCCCAAGACAGGGAGTCGCTGAAGCTTTCTTT
TRBJ2-2,TRBV28,-,TRBD1,CASSSTGRGTGELFF,TGTGCCAGCAGTTCGACAGGGAGAGGCACCGGGGAGCTGTTTTTT
TRBJ2-7,TRBV3-1/TRBV3-2,-,-,CASSRYQYEQYF,TGTGCCAGCAGCCGGTACCAGTACGAGCAGTACTTC
TRBJ2-3,TRBV24-1,once,TRBD2,CATGGGPQSGTQYF,TGTGCCACCGGCGGGGGACCCCAATCAGGAACGCAGTATTTT
TRBJ2-5,TRBV5-6,few,TRBD2,CASSLWGTSGQETQYF,TGTGCCAGCAGCTTGTGGGGGACTAGCGGACAAGAGACCCAGTACTTC
TRBJ2-3,TRBV29-1,-,-,CSVSNTDTQYF,TGCAGCGTCAGTAACACAGATACGCAGTATTTT
TRBJ2-1,TRBV7-2,-,TRBD1,CASSWGQGRDEQFF,TGTGCCAGCAGCTGGGGACAGGGTCGCGATGAGCAGTTCTTC
TRBJ1-2,TRBV7-9,-,-,CASSLTPGRGIYGYTF,TGTGCCAGCAGCTTAACCCCCGGCCGGGGGATCTATGGCTACACCTTC
TRBJ1-6,TRBV2,-,-,CASTSRTGNSPLHF,TGTGCCAGCACCTCCCGGACTGGTAATTCACCCCTCCACTTT
TRBJ1-6,TRBV7-8,-,-,CASSLGGPNSPLHF,TGTGCCAGCAGCTTAGGGGGCCCAAATTCACCCCTCCACTTT
TRBJ2-7,TRBV5-5,-,TRBD2,CASRAGLVYEQYF,TGTGCCAGCAGGGCCGGACTAGTCTACGAGCAGTACTTC
TRBJ2-1,TRBV27,few,-,CASSLWGTNNEQFF,TGTGCCAGCAGTTTATGGGGGACAAACAATGAGCAGTTCTTC
TRBJ2-7,TRBV3-1/TRBV3-2,-,TRBD2,CASSQGLAGGFYF,TGTGCCAGCAGCCAAGGGCTAGCGGGAGGGTTTTACTTC
TRBJ2-1,TRBV24-1,once,-,CATGDSVNEQFF,TGTGCCACCGGGGACTCAGTAAATGAGCAGTTCTTC
TRBJ2-3,TRBV6-2/TRBV6-3,-,TRBD2,CASSQRRTSGSADTQYF,TGTGCCAGCAGCCAGAGGAGGACTAGCGGGAGCGCAGATACGCAGTATTTT
TRBJ1-2,TRBV6-2/TRBV6-3,-,-,CASSYSSVNYGYTF,TGTGCCAGCAGTTACTCGTCCGTAAACTATGGCTACACCTTC
TRBJ1-4,TRBV11-2,-,-,CASSPTRVATNEKLFF,TGTGCCAGCAGCCCTACGAGGGTTGCAACTAATGAAAAACTGTTTTTT
TRBJ1-1,TRBV2,-,TRBD1,CASSGDRVTEAFF,TGTGCCAGCAGCGGGGACAGGGTCACTGAAGCTTTCTTT
TRBJ2-7,TRBV5-1,-,TRBD1,CASSTGQVTHEQYF,TGCGCCAGCAGCACGGGACAGGTAACCCACGAGCAGTACTTC
TRBJ1-2,TRBV10-1,-,-,CASSLDKSGGYTF,TGCGCCAGCAGTTTGGACAAGAGTGGAGGCTACACCTTC
TRBJ1-6,TRBV28,few,TRBD1,CASTLGQYNSPLHF,TGTGCCAGCACCCTGGGACAGTATAATTCACCCCTCCACTTT